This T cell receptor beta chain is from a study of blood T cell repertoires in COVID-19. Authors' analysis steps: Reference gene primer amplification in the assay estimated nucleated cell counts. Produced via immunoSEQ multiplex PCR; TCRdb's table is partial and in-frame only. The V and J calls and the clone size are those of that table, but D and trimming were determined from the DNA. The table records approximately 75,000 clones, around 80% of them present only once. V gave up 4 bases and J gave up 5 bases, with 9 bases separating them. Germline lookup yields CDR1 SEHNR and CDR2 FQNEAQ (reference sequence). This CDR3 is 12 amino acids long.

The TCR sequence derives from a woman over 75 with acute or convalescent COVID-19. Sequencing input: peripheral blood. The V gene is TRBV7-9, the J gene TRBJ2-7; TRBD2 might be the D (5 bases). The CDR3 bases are TGTGCCAGCAGCTGGTCGGGAAACGAGCAGTACTTC. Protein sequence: CASSWSGNEQYF.